This TCR beta chain emerged from a study of early T cells in non-severe SARS-CoV-2 infection. Across the whole study: Sequencing of bulk RNA from unsorted whole blood was done, without chain pairing.

cDNA molecules, individually, were tagged with unique molecular identifiers. TCRdb reprocessed the 5' RACE reads via MiXCR and lists one record per CDR3 protein. The table has over 55,000 distinct CDR3 sequences, roughly a tenth seen once. V was pared by 2 bases and J by 7 bases, with 3 bases of the junction left unmatched. This CDR3 contains 13 residues. About this clonotype: Its antigen is still unknown.

General observations from the study: CD4 and private specificities were missed by VDJdb matching, which favored anti-spike CD8 responses.

The TCR comes from an adult who was a healthcare worker with PCR-confirmed SARS-CoV-2 infection or an uninfected control (not recorded which). The chain employs TRBV12-3 or TRBV12-4 and TRBJ1-2, with 8 nucleotides matching TRBD1. Input material: whole blood. The CDR3, as DNA: TGTGCCAGCAGTTTAAGGACAGGGTTTGGCTACACCTTC. It translates to CASSLRTGFGYTF.